The clone carrying this T cell receptor beta chain appeared a few times. Its antigen remains unknown. These data belong to a study of T cells after yellow fever vaccination. Study overall: It was SMART-Seq v4 Ultra Low Input that prepared the fractions with low cell numbers.

TCR cDNA, made by 5'RACE template switching, carried an added universal primer site and UMIs. TCRdb reprocessed the 5' RACE reads via MiXCR and lists one record per CDR3 protein. Here the sample spans some 560,000 distinct CDR3 sequences, under 25% being singletons. Study-level results: A large majority of primary-vaccination clones showed up again after the booster (about 96% CD4, around 90% CD8).

V gave up 2 bases and J gave up 5 bases; unmatched junction bases: 2. This CDR3 is built from 14 residues. The germline V gene encodes CDR1 SGHTA and CDR2 FQGTGA. The source of this sequence is a man aged 25 to 40 who received the YFV17D yellow fever vaccine. V and J are TRBV7-3 and TRBJ2-7; TRBD1 agrees at 11 bases. The sample in question was PBMCs, obtained 15 days after the yellow fever booster vaccination. CDR3 sequence reads: CASSLLGQGDEQYF. In DNA, the CDR3 is TGTGCCAGCAGCTTATTGGGACAGGGGGACGAGCAGTACTTC.